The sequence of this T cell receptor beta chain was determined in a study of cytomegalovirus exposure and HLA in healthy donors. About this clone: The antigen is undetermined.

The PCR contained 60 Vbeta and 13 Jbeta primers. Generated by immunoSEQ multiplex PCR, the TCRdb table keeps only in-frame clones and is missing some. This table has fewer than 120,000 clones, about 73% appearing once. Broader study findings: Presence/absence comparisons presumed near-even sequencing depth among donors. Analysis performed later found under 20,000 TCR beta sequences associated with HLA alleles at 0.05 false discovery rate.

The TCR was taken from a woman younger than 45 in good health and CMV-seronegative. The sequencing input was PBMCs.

CDR3 coding DNA: TGTGCCAGCAGTGAAACGACAGGGACTGAAGCTTTCTTT. It codes for CASSETTGTEAFF. The rearrangement uses TRBV6-1 and TRBJ1-1; TRBD1 matches at 7 bases. Germline V gives CDR1 MNHNS, CDR2 SASEGT. This CDR3 is 13 amino acids long. J gave up 5 bases and V 2 bases, and 2 bases lay outside the gene matches.